The sequence of this TCR beta chain was determined in a study of cytomegalovirus exposure and HLA in healthy donors. In regard to this clone: Its target is not known.

Study-wide results and limits: Several top significant clusters appeared, in a later analysis, to be linked to common viral pathogens. A link between a missense DCLRE1C variant and TCR beta V- and J-gene trimming emerged from a later analysis.

Germline-derived CDR1 and CDR2 are KGHSH and LQKENI. This CDR3 has 13 amino acids. The V end lost 3 bases, the J end lost 2 bases, and 7 bases lay between the germline ends. The primer mix had 60 Vbeta and 13 Jbeta primers. Profiling relied on immunoSEQ multiplex PCR, and the TCRdb table lists in-frame clones only, not all of them. Here the sample spans roughly 92,000 clones, about 80% being singletons. V and J are TRBV18 and TRBJ1-1; no clear D gene. The sequenced sample consisted of PBMCs. This clonotype was sampled from a man aged 50 to 60 in good health and CMV-seropositive. The CDR3 DNA sequence: TGTGCCAGCTCACCCACCAGAAACACTGAAGCTTTCTTT. Translating gives CASSPTRNTEAFF.